A single sample is the source of the 30 T cell receptor beta chains below, sequenced in a study of T-cell reconstitution after alpha-beta-depleted transplantation in children. Unique molecular identifiers featured in how the TCRbeta library was prepared. Each CDR3 protein is one row after TCRdb ran MiXCR on the PCR reads. The data contain around 700,000 distinct CDR3 sequences, around 13% of them singletons. The specimen was PBMCs, collected before TCRalphabeta/CD19-depleted stem cell transplant. Receptors originate from a girl aged 2-10 years with congenital amegakaryocytic thrombocytopenia, due to receive a stem cell transplant.

This clonotype was seen ten or more times. The chain carries TRBV7-9 and TRBJ2-1; 7 bases agree with TRBD1. Germline V gives CDR1 SEHNR, CDR2 FQNEAQ (reference sequence). This CDR3 is built from 17 residues. With 1 base clipped from V and 3 bases from J, the junction kept 9 bases outside the gene matches. In DNA form, the CDR3 reads TGTGCCAGCAGCTTAGGGTTTGACAGGGTGTTCTACAATGAGCAGTTCTTC. Translated, it gives CASSLGFDRVFYNEQFF.

The rearrangement joins TRBV20-1 to TRBJ2-5; possibly TRBD1 for D (6 bases). This CDR3 is 14 amino acids long. V dropped 0 bases and J dropped 2 bases, with 10 bases sitting between them. CDR1 and CDR2 (germline): DFQATT, SNEGSKA (reference sequence). This CDR3 is CSARDPDRQETQYF. CDR3 nucleotide sequence: TGCAGTGCTAGAGATCCGGACAGACAAGAGACCCAGTACTTC.

Points on this clonotype: Since a much larger clone is just one base distant, this may be a read error. The gene calls are TRBV27 and TRBJ2-1, with a tentative D call TRBD2 (6 bases). The germline V gene encodes CDR1 MNHEY and CDR2 SMNVEV (reference sequence). The CDR3 is 16 residues long. The chain's CDR3 is CASKAWSGAFHNAQFF. The CDR3, as DNA: TGTGCCAGCAAGGCCTGGTCGGGAGCGTTTCACAATGCGCAGTTCTTC.

This clonotype occurred many times. This chain joins TRBV5-1 and TRBJ1-1; D is possibly TRBD1 (5 bases). The CDR3 runs to 14 residues. Germline assignment: CDR1 SGHRS and CDR2 YFSETQ. V lost 4 bases to trimming and J lost 0 bases, with 10 bases between them. CDR3: CASSADRVNTEAFF. The CDR3 nucleotides read TGCGCCAGCAGCGCCGACAGAGTGAACACTGAAGCTTTCTTT.

In this sample, this clonotype turned up many times. The genes are TRBV12-3 or TRBV12-4 and TRBJ1-2; tentative D call: TRBD1 (6 bases). The CDR3 has 16 amino acids. Trimming took off 3 bases at V and 6 bases at J, with 20 bases between the two ends. The CDR3 DNA sequence: TGTGCCAGCAGTTTCACGGACAGCCCTCCCTCTGATGGCTACACCTTC. Translating gives CASSFTDSPPSDGYTF.

This clonotype was observed many times. The genes are TRBV28 and TRBJ2-3, with 13 bases that match TRBD2. This CDR3 spans 18 amino acids. Per germline, CDR1 MDHEN and CDR2 SYDVKM. Trimming removed 5 bases from V and 2 bases from J; junction bases left unmatched: 10. CDR3 sequence (DNA): TGTGCCAGCAGTCGCCCGGGACTAGCGGGGATACACACAGATACGCAGTATTTT. This translates into CASSRPGLAGIHTDTQYF.

This clonotype was detected ten times or more. The chain has TRBV6-5 and TRBJ2-7, with D perhaps assigned TRBD1 or TRBD2 (5 bases each). The CDR3 spans 14 residues. The V gene's germline CDR1 is MNHEY and CDR2 SVGAGI. Between the trimmed V and J ends, which lost 7 bases and 9 bases, there was a span of 22 bases. CDR3 bases: TGTGCCAGCACCGACTATCCGGGACGTTCGACGCAGTACTTC. Protein sequence: CASTDYPGRSTQYF.

The gene calls are TRBV7-3 and TRBJ2-7; TRBD2 matches 8 bases. The V segment lost 0 bases and the J segment 6 bases; nucleotides outside the gene matches: 10. Germline V lookup: CDR1 SGHTA, CDR2 FQGTGA. The CDR3 covers 16 residues. This chain's CDR3 is CASSLTPAGAMSEQYF. The CDR3, as DNA: TGTGCCAGCAGCTTAACTCCAGCGGGAGCTATGTCCGAGCAGTACTTC. Combining the CDR3 with reference TRBV7-3 and TRBJ2-7 gives the whole variable domain GAGVSQTPSNKVTEKGKYVELRCDPISGHTALYWYRQSLGQGPEFLIYFQGTGAADDSGLPNDRFFAVRPEGSVSTLKIQRTERGDSAVYLCASSLTPAGAMSEQYFGPGTRLTVT.

This clonotype showed up many times. The chain employs TRBV20-1 and TRBJ2-1, with TRBD2 matching 11 bases. CDR3 length: 17 residues. Germline CDR1 and CDR2: DFQATT and SNEGSKA (reference sequence). V trimming: 0 bases; J trimming: 4 bases; junction bases outside the gene matches: 8. CDR3 loop: CSARDLAGGGNYNEQFF. The CDR3 DNA reads TGCAGTGCTAGAGATCTAGCGGGAGGTGGGAATTACAATGAGCAGTTCTTC.

The gene calls are TRBV7-3 and TRBJ2-1; 10 nucleotides align to TRBD2. Germline CDR1 SGHTA, CDR2 FQGTGA. The CDR3 covers 15 residues. V was pared by 0 bases and J by 8 bases, with 4 bases of the junction left unmatched. The CDR3 DNA follows: TGTGCCAGCAGCTTAACTAGCGGGAGGTGGTATGAGCAGTTCTTC. It specifies CASSLTSGRWYEQFF.

This clonotype appeared a few times. The genes are TRBV12-3 or TRBV12-4 and TRBJ2-3, with D possibly matching TRBD2 (6 bases). The CDR3 length is 16 residues. V gave up 7 bases and J gave up 3 bases, with 20 bases separating them. This CDR3 reads CASTPDIGGATDTQYF. In nucleotides, the CDR3 is TGTGCCAGCACACCCGATATAGGCGGGGCTACAGATACGCAGTATTTT.

J is TRBJ2-3 and V is TRBV12-1; no DNA check was done on the table's D call, TRBD1. TRBV12-1 has pseudogene status. The CDR3 sequence is 24 residues long. CDR3 in DNA: TGTGCCAGCAGCTTTCCCCGCCCTCGTCCGGGACAGGGGACTCCCACCGCCAGCCCAGATACGCAGTATTTT. Amino acid sequence: CASSFPRPRPGQGTPTASPDTQYF.

The chain combines TRBV29-1 with TRBJ2-3; TRBD2 agrees at 14 bases. The germline gives CDR1 SQVTM, CDR2 ANQGSEA. Trimming cost V 6 bases and J 7 bases; bases outside gene matches: 6. CDR3 size: 14 residues. CDR3 protein: CSVDRTSGRYTQYF. In DNA, the CDR3 is TGCAGCGTCGACCGGACTAGCGGGAGGTATACGCAGTATTTT.

Many counts were recorded for this clonotype. The rearrangement joins TRBV7-2 to TRBJ2-1; no firm D call. This CDR3 is 13 amino acids long. Germline V gene lookup returns CDR1 SGHTA and CDR2 FQGNSA. Trimming cost V 0 bases and J 7 bases, with 7 bases left between them. The CDR3 sequence: CASSLALMNEQFF. The CDR3 DNA is TGTGCCAGCAGCTTAGCTCTTATGAATGAGCAGTTCTTC. The variable domain in full, completed from reference TRBV7-2 and TRBJ2-1, reads GAGVSQSPSNKVTEKGKDVELRCDPISGHTALYWYRQSLGQGLEFLIYFQGNSAPDKSGLPSDRFSAERTGGSVSTLTIQRTQQEDSAVYLCASSLALMNEQFFGPGTRLTVL.

Only a few counts were recorded for this clonotype. V is TRBV6-5 and J is TRBJ2-3, with a possible D match to TRBD1 (6 bases). This CDR3 is built from 16 residues. Germline CDR1 reads MNHEY; CDR2 reads SVGAGI. The V end was cut by 0 bases, the J end by 3 bases, with 13 bases between. As DNA, the CDR3 is TGTGCCAGCAGTTACTCGGGCAGGGGAGCGACAGATACGCAGTATTTT. It specifies CASSYSGRGATDTQYF.

This clonotype was seen a few times. J is TRBJ1-1 and V is TRBV7-9; D remains ambiguous. There are 15 residues in the CDR3. Germline V lookup: CDR1 SEHNR, CDR2 FQNEAQ (reference sequence). V was cut by 4 bases and J by 0 bases, with 12 bases left in between. CDR3 amino acids: CASSSTDHMNTEAFF. CDR3 nucleotide sequence: TGTGCCAGCAGCTCCACGGATCACATGAACACTGAAGCTTTCTTT.

Worth noting for this clonotype: Given a much more abundant clone one base away, this may be a read error. This chain links TRBV7-2 with TRBJ1-1; D gene unclear. The V gene's germline CDR1 is SGHTA and CDR2 FQGNSA. CDR3 length: 15 amino acids. CDR3 nucleotides: TGTGCCGGCAGCTTCCAATCGGCCGTGAACACTGAAGCTTTCTTT. This gives the protein CAGSFQSAVNTEAFF.

This clonotype occurred many times. The genes are TRBV28 and TRBJ2-7; TRBD2 matches 12 bases. V lost 4 bases, J lost 7 bases, and 11 bases stayed unmatched. The CDR3 is 16 amino acids. Germline V gene lookup returns CDR1 MDHEN and CDR2 SYDVKM. Here the CDR3 reads CASSSTSGLAGREQYF. The CDR3 nucleotides are TGTGCCAGCAGTTCCACATCCGGACTAGCGGGACGTGAGCAGTACTTC.

This clonotype came up many times. The chain is built from TRBV12-3 or TRBV12-4 and TRBJ2-5; D not resolved. The CDR3 sequence is 13 residues long. Trimming took 3 bases from V and 7 from J, leaving 12 bases between them. CDR3 loop: CASSFLAMPTQYF. CDR3 nucleotide sequence: TGTGCCAGCAGTTTCCTCGCTATGCCGACCCAGTACTTC.

There are a few counts of this clonotype. A much larger clone lies a single base off, so this may be a read error. The chain has TRBV29-1 and TRBJ2-2; D remains ambiguous. Deletions cut 3 bases from V and 1 base from J, with 3 bases between. The length of the CDR3 is 12 residues. Per the germline V gene, CDR1 is SQVTM and CDR2 is ANQGSEA. CDR3 nucleotides: TGCAGCGTTGACCTGAACACCGGGGAGCTGTTTTTT. It codes for CSVDLNTGELFF.

As to this clonotype: A read error may explain this, as a much larger clone is one base away. The chain recombines TRBV11-2 with TRBJ1-2; D gene unclear. The CDR3 extends over 14 amino acids. Germline V lookup: CDR1 SGHAT, CDR2 FQNNGV. CDR3 sequence: CASSLVEVGYGYPF. The CDR3 DNA reads as TGTGCCAGCAGCTTAGTCGAAGTGGGGTATGGCTACCCCTTC. Full variable domain (rest looked up from reference TRBV11-2 and TRBJ1-2): EAGVAQSPRYKIIEKRQSVAFWCNPISGHATLYWYQQILGQGPKLLIQFQNNGVVDDSQLPKDRFSAERLKGVDSTLKIQPAKLEDSAVYLCASSLVEVGYGYPFGSGTRLTVV.

This clonotype appeared a few times. The chain joins TRBV7-6 to TRBJ2-5, with D perhaps TRBD2 (5 bases). Trimming took 1 base from V and 4 from J, leaving 13 bases between them. This CDR3 spans 15 amino acids. CDR1 and CDR2 from the germline V gene are SGHVS and FNYEAQ. CDR3 bases: TGTGCCAGCAGCTTAGTCGTCGGGGTCGGAGAGACCCAGTACTTC. It codes for CASSLVVGVGETQYF. Combining the CDR3 with reference TRBV7-6 and TRBJ2-5 gives the whole variable domain GAGVSQSPRYKVTKRGQDVALRCDPISGHVSLYWYRQALGQGPEFLTYFNYEAQQDKSGLPNDRFSAERPEGSISTLTIQRTEQRDSAMYRCASSLVVGVGETQYFGPGTRLLVL.

The chain employs TRBV7-9 and TRBJ2-1; D gene unclear. Germline values: CDR1 SEHNR, CDR2 FQNEAQ (reference sequence). Between the trimmed V and J ends, which lost 1 base and 2 bases, there was a span of 12 bases. The CDR3 runs to 16 residues. The CDR3 spells CASSLGSRSPYNEQFF. The CDR3 DNA sequence: TGTGCCAGCAGCTTAGGTTCCAGGAGCCCCTACAATGAGCAGTTCTTC.

This clonotype was seen only a few times. The V and J genes are TRBV20-1 and TRBJ2-7, with 10 bases matching TRBD2. This CDR3 is built from 13 residues. The V segment lost 7 bases and the J segment 5 bases; nucleotides outside the gene matches: 8. In germline, CDR1 is DFQATT, CDR2 SNEGSKA (reference sequence). The CDR3 sequence: CSVKREGYDEQYF. In DNA form, the CDR3 reads TGCAGTGTGAAGCGGGAGGGTTACGACGAGCAGTACTTC.

This clonotype was seen ten or more times. The chain employs TRBV20-1 and TRBJ2-5; no firm D call. CDR3 length equals 13 residues. The germline V and J ends were trimmed by 5 bases and 2 bases, with 12 bases remaining between them. The V gene's germline CDR1 is DFQATT and CDR2 SNEGSKA (reference sequence). The DNA of the CDR3 is TGCAGTGCTCGCCCAAGTTCACAAGAGACCCAGTACTTC. This sequence encodes CSARPSSQETQYF.

The chain couples TRBV23-1 to TRBJ2-1; D may correspond to TRBD1 or TRBD2 (5 bases each). Being an ORF, TRBV23-1 has a function that is uncertain. CDR3 length equals 14 residues. The V end lost 6 bases, the J end lost 12 bases, and 21 bases lay between the germline ends. The CDR3 DNA sequence: TGCGCCAGCAGAACTTCGGGGCAGCCCGTGGGGCAGTTCTTC. Protein product: CASRTSGQPVGQFF.

The table lists this clonotype with a few counts. The chain is built from TRBV11-1 and TRBJ2-3; D may be TRBD1 (6 bases). The CDR3 loop spans 16 amino acids. CDR1 and CDR2 from the germline V gene are SGHAT and FQDESV (reference sequence). The V gene lost 5 bases and the J gene lost 0 bases, with 15 bases spanning the gap. CDR3 bases: TGTGCCAGCAGCGCGAGAGGGGGTCAGAGCACAGATACGCAGTATTTT. Its protein is CASSARGGQSTDTQYF.

This clonotype has only one observation. This rearrangement joins TRBV20-1 to TRBJ2-7; perhaps D is TRBD1 or TRBD2 (5 bases each). V dropped 6 bases and J dropped 2 bases, with 11 bases sitting between them. Germline-derived CDR1 and CDR2 are DFQATT and SNEGSKA (reference sequence). CDR3 length: 12 residues. This CDR3 is CSAPLGAYEQYF. The CDR3, as DNA: TGCAGTGCCCCACTAGGGGCCTACGAGCAGTACTTC.

Many counts were recorded for this clonotype. The rearrangement links TRBV5-1 to TRBJ2-5, with D unresolved. Germline values: CDR1 SGHRS, CDR2 YFSETQ. V was cut by 0 bases and J by 1 base, with 7 bases left in between. The CDR3 covers 14 residues. This CDR3 is CASSLAYGQETQYF. In DNA, the CDR3 is TGCGCCAGCAGCTTGGCTTACGGCCAAGAGACCCAGTACTTC. The full variable domain, completed using reference TRBV5-1 and TRBJ2-5, is KAGVTQTPRYLIKTRGQQVTLSCSPISGHRSVSWYQQTPGQGLQFLFEYFSETQRNKGNFPGRFSGRQFSNSRSEMNVSTLELGDSALYLCASSLAYGQETQYFGPGTRLLVL.

This clonotype was detected only a few times. This chain joins TRBV7-8 and TRBJ2-2; D unclear. Deletions cut 1 base from V and 3 bases from J, with 12 bases between. Germline lookup yields CDR1 SGHVS and CDR2 FQNEAQ. The CDR3 is made up of 16 amino acids. Here the CDR3 DNA reads TGTGCCAGCAGCTTAGTGTCCGGGTTGGACACCGGGGAGCTGTTTTTT. Protein: CASSLVSGLDTGELFF.